The present TCR beta chain was sequenced within a study of T cell changes during pregnancy in multiple sclerosis. Trimming at V came to 2 bases and at J to 3 bases, leaving 4 bases not matched to a gene. The CDR3 has 15 amino acids. Germline CDR1 ENHRY, CDR2 SYGVKD. The repertoire was sequenced with immunoSEQ multiplex PCR; TCRdb's copy has only in-frame clones and lacks some. The repertoire holds tens of thousands of clones, with roughly 91% as singletons. The rearrangement uses TRBV10-3 and TRBJ2-3; 8 positions match TRBD2. This clonotype was obtained from a female donor in good health, enrolled as a control in a pregnancy study. The material sequenced was peripheral blood, taken after pregnancy. The CDR3 is CAISEPRGGTDTQYF. In DNA form, the CDR3 reads TGTGCCATCAGTGAGCCTCGGGGGGGGACAGATACGCAGTATTTT.